These T cell receptor beta chains were read from a single sample in a study of cytomegalovirus exposure and HLA in healthy donors. Using immunoSEQ multiplex PCR, the repertoire was profiled, and TCRdb retains in-frame clones only, with some absent. The sample yields about 180,000 clones, about 80% seen once. The sample consisted of PBMCs. The origin of the receptors is a middle-aged man in good health and CMV-seropositive. The CDR3 runs from the conserved cysteine through the conserved F or W. D genes are given only for firm matches. Some rows have no size entry. The others give once, few or many, or a class for an expanded clone.

V gene	clone size	J gene	D gene	CDR3 protein	CDR3 DNA
TRBV29-1	.	TRBJ2-5	TRBD2	CSGAGVAGGRETQYF	TGCAGCGGCGCGGGTGTAGCGGGAGGGAGGGAGACCCAGTACTTC
TRBV2	few	TRBJ1-2	.	CASKEVPNYGYTF	TGTGCCAGCAAAGAGGTTCCTAACTATGGCTACACCTTC
TRBV4-2	.	TRBJ2-7	.	CASSLTSYEQYF	TGTGCCAGCAGCTTAACTAGCTACGAGCAGTACTTC
TRBV9	.	TRBJ1-3	.	CASSNSGNTIYF	TGTGCCAGCAGCAATTCAGGGAACACCATATATTTT
TRBV2	few	TRBJ2-1	TRBD2	CASRPTSGGYNEQFF	TGTGCCAGCAGGCCTACTAGCGGAGGTTACAATGAGCAGTTCTTC
TRBV2	.	TRBJ2-5	TRBD2	CASGTSAFGETQYF	TGTGCCAGCGGGACTAGCGCCTTCGGAGAGACCCAGTACTTC
TRBV6-5	.	TRBJ2-5	TRBD1	CASSKQGWETQYF	TGTGCCAGCAGTAAACAGGGGTGGGAGACCCAGTACTTC
TRBV9	.	TRBJ2-5	TRBD2	CASSVGVTSGRETQYF	TGTGCCAGCAGCGTAGGAGTAACTAGCGGGAGGGAGACCCAGTACTTC
TRBV9	.	TRBJ2-1	TRBD2	CASSAGTSGRAYEQFF	TGTGCCAGCAGCGCCGGGACTAGCGGGAGGGCCTATGAGCAGTTCTTC
TRBV10-3	.	TRBJ2-1	.	CAISEGTLVEQFF	TGTGCCATCAGTGAGGGGACACTTGTTGAGCAGTTCTTC
TRBV19	.	TRBJ1-2	.	CASGGPVSNTF	TGTGCCAGCGGGGGTCCAGTTTCTAACACCTTC
TRBV28	.	TRBJ2-3	.	CASSSGVDTQYF	TGTGCCAGCAGCTCAGGGGTGGATACGCAGTATTTT
TRBV19	.	TRBJ1-2	TRBD1	CASSPQLNGQGGNYGYTF	TGTGCCAGTAGTCCACAACTGAACGGACAGGGGGGGAACTATGGCTACACCTTC
TRBV2	.	TRBJ2-3	.	CASSVYLGATDTQYF	TGTGCCAGCAGTGTTTATCTAGGGGCTACAGATACGCAGTATTTT
TRBV19	.	TRBJ2-1	TRBD1	CASSKGQVYNEQFF	TGTGCCAGTAGTAAGGGACAGGTTTACAATGAGCAGTTCTTC